Listed here are 20 T cell receptor beta chains from one sample, sequenced in a study of OX40 agonist ivuxolimab in advanced cancers. The table came from immunoSEQ multiplex PCR; TCRdb's copy has only in-frame clones and leaves some out. The sample consists of just over 90,000 clones, roughly 90% of them appearing once. The sample was CD4+ or CD8+ T cells sorted from blood, taken in a trial of the OX40 agonist ivuxolimab. The receptors stem from an adult with an advanced solid tumor such as melanoma, head and neck, liver or kidney cancer.

This chain connects TRBV7-8 to TRBJ2-1; D perhaps matches TRBD2 (6 bases). The germline V gene encodes CDR1 SGHVS and CDR2 FQNEAQ. This CDR3 is 16 amino acids long. Trimming left V 1 base short and J 4 bases short, with 14 bases between. For the CDR3, the DNA is TGTGCCAGCAGCTTAGATATAGGAGGGCTTTACAATGAGCAGTTCTTC. As protein: CASSLDIGGLYNEQFF. The entire variable domain, with the rest obtained from reference TRBV7-8 and TRBJ2-1, is as follows: GAGVSQSPRYKVAKRGQDVALRCDPISGHVSLFWYQQALGQGPEFLTYFQNEAQLDKSGLPSDRFFAERPEGSVSTLKIQRTQQEDSAVYLCASSLDIGGLYNEQFFGPGTRLTVL.

The genes are TRBV18 and TRBJ1-1; 8 nucleotides agree with TRBD1. Germline V gene lookup returns CDR1 KGHSH and CDR2 LQKENI. V lost 4 bases to trimming and J lost 3 bases; unmatched junction nucleotides: 4. The CDR3 is 14 amino acids. CDR3 sequence (DNA): TGTGCCAGCTCACTCAGGGGGCGGGACACTGAAGCTTTCTTT. Amino acid sequence: CASSLRGRDTEAFF. Full variable domain (remainder filled in from reference TRBV18 and TRBJ1-1): NAGVMQNPRHLVRRRGQEARLRCSPMKGHSHVYWYRQLPEEGLKFMVYLQKENIIDESGMPKERFSAEFPKEGPSILRIQQVVRGDSAAYFCASSLRGRDTEAFFGQGTRLTVV.

This chain links TRBV19 with TRBJ2-7; D might be TRBD1 (6 bases). Per germline, CDR1 LNHDA and CDR2 SQIVND (reference sequence). V lost 3 bases and J lost 6, with 18 bases in between. The CDR3 has 15 amino acids. The CDR3 is CASSMVTGKGIEQYF. In DNA form, the CDR3 reads TGTGCCAGTAGTATGGTAACAGGGAAAGGTATCGAGCAGTACTTC.

The rearrangement uses TRBV12-2 and TRBJ2-7; TRBD2, the table's D call, lacks a check against the DNA. TRBV12-2 is a pseudogene locus. This CDR3 contains 16 residues. This CDR3 reads CASRLLVGGLSYEQYF. As DNA, the CDR3 is TGTGCAAGTCGCTTATTAGTTGGGGGACTATCCTACGAGCAGTACTTC.

V usage is TRBV13 and J usage is TRBJ2-2; the D gene is possibly TRBD1 (5 bases). V was trimmed by 0 bases and J by 0 bases, leaving 5 bases between them. The CDR3 totals 15 residues. Germline loops: CDR1 PRHDT, CDR2 FYEKMQ (reference sequence). This CDR3 reads CASSLGRANTGELFF. The CDR3 DNA reads TGTGCCAGCAGCTTAGGCAGGGCGAACACCGGGGAGCTGTTTTTT.

V and J are TRBV27 and TRBJ1-1; TRBD1 matches at 7 bases. Germline trimming cut 3 bases from V and 4 bases from J; bases unmatched to any gene: 5. Germline V gene data show CDR1 as MNHEY and CDR2 as SMNVEV (reference sequence). This CDR3 spans 14 amino acids. In DNA form, the CDR3 reads TGTGCCAGCAGTTTGCGGGCAGGGGGCACTGAAGCTTTCTTT. This sequence encodes CASSLRAGGTEAFF.

This chain uses TRBV28 with TRBJ2-7, with D perhaps matching TRBD2 (5 bases). CDR1 is MDHEN and CDR2 is SYDVKM in the germline V gene. The length of the CDR3 is 17 residues. Trimming left V 5 bases short and J 0 bases short, with 20 bases between. CDR3: CASSIGLEEYHSYEQYF. The DNA of the CDR3 is TGTGCCAGCAGTATCGGACTTGAGGAATATCACTCCTACGAGCAGTACTTC.

The chain recombines TRBV5-4 with TRBJ2-7; the match to TRBD2 covers 7 bases. V lost 2 bases and J lost 4; bases outside the gene matches: 0. Germline assignment: CDR1 SGHNT and CDR2 YYREEE (reference sequence). This CDR3 is built from 12 residues. DNA of the CDR3: TGTGCCAGCAGCTTTAGCGGGTACGAGCAGTACTTC. Protein sequence: CASSFSGYEQYF.

The genes are TRBV6-1 and TRBJ1-3, with D tentatively TRBD1 (6 bases). V was cut by 2 bases and J by 0 bases, with 11 bases left in between. Germline-derived CDR1 and CDR2 are MNHNS and SASEGT. The length of the CDR3 is 16 residues. The CDR3 region has the DNA TGTGCCAGCAGTGAATGGTGGACAGACTCTGGAAACACCATATATTTT. As protein: CASSEWWTDSGNTIYF.

This sequence joins TRBV5-6 and TRBJ1-1; no reliable D call. The CDR3 runs to 13 residues. Per the germline V gene, CDR1 is SGHDT and CDR2 is YYEEEE. V lost 0 bases and J lost 1, with 4 bases in between. CDR3 nucleotide sequence: TGTGCCAGCAGCTTGGCGGGGAACACTGAAGCTTTCTTT. Translation: CASSLAGNTEAFF.

The V gene is TRBV30, the J gene TRBJ2-3, with no clear D. V lost 4 bases, J lost 0 bases, and 8 bases lay in between. The CDR3 has 13 residues. Germline assignment: CDR1 GTSNPN and CDR2 SVGIG (reference sequence). The CDR3 bases are TGTGCCTGGACAGAGCTTAGCACAGATACGCAGTATTTT. Protein product: CAWTELSTDTQYF. The entire variable domain, with the rest obtained from reference TRBV30 and TRBJ2-3, is as follows: SQTIHQWPATLVQPVGSPLSLECTVEGTSNPNLYWYRQAAGRGLQLLFYSVGIGQISSEVPQNLSASRPQDRQFILSSKKLLLSDSGFYLCAWTELSTDTQYFGPGTRLTVL.

Here the CDR3 DNA reads TGTGCCAGCAGCGTACGGCCTACTCGTCCAGATACGCAGTATTTT. This sequence encodes CASSVRPTRPDTQYF. The V gene is TRBV9, the J gene TRBJ2-3; D is undetermined. Germline CDR1 and CDR2: SGDLS and YYNGEE. The CDR3 runs to 15 residues. V shed 1 base and J shed 4 bases, with 13 bases lying between them.

This chain links TRBV28 with TRBJ2-1; 8 bases line up with TRBD2. The CDR3 runs 15 residues. Germline CDR1 is MDHEN and CDR2 is SYDVKM. V shed 5 bases and J 7 bases; nucleotides not matched to a gene: 10. CDR3 in DNA: TGTGCCAGCAGTGGGCTAGCGGGCGGGGTAAATGAGCAGTTCTTC. Translating it yields CASSGLAGGVNEQFF.

The rearrangement joins TRBV13 to TRBJ2-1, with D hard to call. Germline V gene data show CDR1 as PRHDT and CDR2 as FYEKMQ (reference sequence). The CDR3 contains 12 residues. The germline V and J ends were trimmed by 2 bases and 7 bases, with 6 bases remaining between them. Here the CDR3 DNA reads TGTGCCAGCAGCTTATTGGAGAATGAGCAGTTCTTC. As protein: CASSLLENEQFF.

The V and J genes are TRBV7-8 and TRBJ2-7; no clear D. The germline CDR1 and CDR2 sequences are SGHVS and FQNEAQ. The V gene lost 6 bases and the J gene lost 5 bases, with 11 bases spanning the gap. The length of the CDR3 is 12 residues. DNA for the CDR3: TGTGCCAGCAGTCGCGATCAGGACGAGCAGTACTTC. Encoded protein: CASSRDQDEQYF.

The V gene is TRBV5-6, the J gene TRBJ1-5, with no clear D. CDR1 is SGHDT and CDR2 is YYEEEE in the germline V gene. The CDR3 has 13 amino acids. Deletions cut 0 bases from V and 7 bases from J, with 8 bases between. CDR3 coding DNA: TGTGCCAGCAGCTTGGGCCCGTCACAGCCCCAGCATTTT. Its protein product is CASSLGPSQPQHF.

CDR3 amino acids: CASSPGGINNEQFF. DNA for the CDR3: TGTGCCAGCAGCCCAGGGGGAATTAACAATGAGCAGTTCTTC. The chain employs TRBV9 and TRBJ2-1; TRBD1 matches 7 bases. The CDR3 consists of 14 residues. The germline gives CDR1 SGDLS, CDR2 YYNGEE. The trim removed 4 bases at V and 5 bases at J, leaving 6 bases unmatched.

The chain has TRBV19 and TRBJ1-1; D call uncertain. V was cut by 10 bases and J by 5 bases, with 14 bases left in between. The CDR3 length is 12 residues. The V gene's germline CDR1 is LNHDA and CDR2 SQIVND (reference sequence). CDR3 sequence (DNA): TGTGCCAATTTCATAGGGATAACTGAAGCTTTCTTT. Protein: CANFIGITEAFF. The entire variable domain, with the rest obtained from reference TRBV19 and TRBJ1-1, is as follows: DGGITQSPKYLFRKEGQNVTLSCEQNLNHDAMYWYRQDPGQGLRLIYYSQIVNDFQKGDIAEGYSVSREKKESFPLTVTSAQKNPTAFYLCANFIGITEAFFGQGTRLTVV.

This chain connects TRBV27 to TRBJ2-7; D may be TRBD1 or TRBD2 (5 bases each). The length of the CDR3 is 14 residues. CDR1 and CDR2 from the germline V gene are MNHEY and SMNVEV (reference sequence). V was clipped by 2 bases and J by 3 bases, with 11 bases between them. CDR3 sequence reads: CASSLLGRFYEQYF. CDR3 sequence (DNA): TGTGCCAGCAGTTTACTGGGACGTTTCTACGAGCAGTACTTC.

The CDR3 here is CASSMGRGESTDTQYF. CDR3 DNA sequence: TGTGCCAGTAGTATGGGACGGGGGGAAAGCACAGATACGCAGTATTTT. This chain connects TRBV19 to TRBJ2-3, with 7 positions matching TRBD2. V dropped 3 bases and J dropped 0; count of bases not matched to a gene: 6. Germline values: CDR1 LNHDA, CDR2 SQIVND (reference sequence). The CDR3 consists of 16 residues.